Listed here are 15 T cell receptor beta chains from one sample, sequenced in a study of blood T cell repertoires in COVID-19. Clones were read by immunoSEQ multiplex PCR, and TCRdb kept only the in-frame ones, dropping some. The sample lists roughly 60,000 clones; roughly 82% were seen once. The source material was peripheral blood. These receptors were taken from a woman aged 55 to 70 with acute or convalescent COVID-19.

This clone was recorded once. In nucleotides, the CDR3 is TGTGCCAGCAGGCGACAGGGGCGATTGAACACTGAAGCTTTCTTT. It translates to CASRRQGRLNTEAFF. The chain has TRBV6-5 and TRBJ1-1, with TRBD1 matching over 8 bases. This CDR3 comprises 15 residues. The V and J ends lost 6 bases and 0 bases, in that order; junction bases with no gene match: 6. Germline CDR1 is MNHEY and CDR2 is SVGAGI.

J is TRBJ1-2 and V is TRBV11-2; 9 bases map to TRBD1. V shed 5 bases, J shed 8 bases, and the junction held 12 bases outside the gene matches. The V gene's germline CDR1 is SGHAT and CDR2 FQNNGV. The CDR3 is made up of 15 amino acids. CDR3 nucleotides: TGTGCCAGCAGCACTAGAGCCGGGACAGGGCGCGGCTACACCTTC. Its translation: CASSTRAGTGRGYTF.

This chain uses TRBV11-2 with TRBJ1-1, with a weak D call TRBD1 (6 bases). The CDR3 extends over 14 amino acids. Trimming cost V 5 bases and J 1 base, with 11 bases left between them. Germline assignment: CDR1 SGHAT and CDR2 FQNNGV. The CDR3 DNA reads TGTGCCAGCAGCACACAGGGTGGGAACACTGAAGCTTTCTTT. This codes for CASSTQGGNTEAFF.

The V call is TRBV7-9, the J call TRBJ1-1; D may be TRBD1 (6 bases). V lost 6 bases and J lost 0, with 11 bases in between. CDR1 is SEHNR and CDR2 is FQNEAQ in the germline V gene (reference sequence). This CDR3 contains 14 residues. The CDR3 DNA reads TGTGCCAGCAGACCGGACAGTTTGAACACTGAAGCTTTCTTT. This codes for CASRPDSLNTEAFF.

The chain is built from TRBV5-1 and TRBJ1-1; no reliable D call. The germline V gene has CDR1 SGHRS and CDR2 YFSETQ. The CDR3 runs to 13 residues. V was pared by 6 bases and J by 1 base, with 10 bases between. CDR3 in amino acids: CASTRSENTEAFF. CDR3 sequence (DNA): TGCGCCAGCACACGGAGTGAGAACACTGAAGCTTTCTTT.

The chain is built from TRBV5-1 and TRBJ1-2; TRBD1 agrees at 7 bases. The CDR3 contains 12 residues. Germline CDR1 and CDR2: SGHRS and YFSETQ. The V segment lost 3 bases and the J segment 8 bases; nucleotides outside the gene matches: 4. The CDR3, as DNA: TGCGCCAGCAGCTGGCAGGGGGGCGGCTACACCTTC. Its protein product is CASSWQGGGYTF. Based on the CDR3 plus reference TRBV5-1 and TRBJ1-2, the full variable domain is KAGVTQTPRYLIKTRGQQVTLSCSPISGHRSVSWYQQTPGQGLQFLFEYFSETQRNKGNFPGRFSGRQFSNSRSEMNVSTLELGDSALYLCASSWQGGGYTFGSGTRLTVV.

V gene TRBV30 combines with J gene TRBJ1-3; 8 positions agree with TRBD1. The CDR3 covers 15 residues. The germline gives CDR1 GTSNPN, CDR2 SVGIG (reference sequence). With 4 bases clipped from V and 4 bases from J, the junction kept 9 bases outside the gene matches. CDR3 region: CAWKEPDRGGNTIYF. CDR3 bases: TGTGCCTGGAAAGAACCCGACAGGGGCGGAAACACCATATATTTT.

This clone turned up a few times. CDR3 in amino acids: CAISPTSGVGEQFF. Written as DNA, the CDR3 is TGTGCCATCAGTCCGACTAGCGGGGTAGGTGAGCAGTTCTTC. J is TRBJ2-1 and V is TRBV10-3; 11 nucleotides line up with TRBD2. Unmatched junction bases numbered 6, after V lost 5 bases and J lost 9 bases. Germline CDR1 ENHRY, CDR2 SYGVKD. This CDR3 is built from 14 residues.

The V gene is TRBV5-5, the J gene TRBJ1-5, with TRBD1 identical over 10 bases. The CDR3 spans 14 residues. The germline V gene has CDR1 SGHKS and CDR2 YYEKEE (reference sequence). V shed 3 bases and J 5 bases; nucleotides not matched to a gene: 2. The CDR3 DNA sequence: TGTGCCAGCAGCTGGGACAGGGGAGATCAGCCCCAGCATTTT. Protein product: CASSWDRGDQPQHF. Full variable domain (missing parts from reference TRBV5-5 and TRBJ1-5): DAGVTQSPTHLIKTRGQQVTLRCSPISGHKSVSWYQQVLGQGPQFIFQYYEKEERGRGNFPDRFSARQFPNYSSELNVNALLLGDSALYLCASSWDRGDQPQHFGDGTRLSIL.

V is TRBV7-2 and J is TRBJ1-6, with D perhaps matching TRBD1 (6 bases). CDR1 SGHTA and CDR2 FQGNSA come from the germline V gene. This CDR3 spans 16 amino acids. Trimming took off 3 bases at V and 7 bases at J, with 16 bases between the two ends. CDR3 nucleotide sequence: TGTGCCAGCAGCTTTGGGGGGGGGACAATCAATTCACCCCTCCACTTT. Translation: CASSFGGGTINSPLHF.

The genes are TRBV6-6 and TRBJ2-7; D is perhaps TRBD1 (5 bases). This CDR3 is built from 16 residues. The germline CDR1 and CDR2 sequences are MNHNY and SVGAGI (reference sequence). V was trimmed by 6 bases and J by 1 base, leaving 19 bases between them. For the CDR3, the DNA is TGTGCCAGCAGGCCTTTCCAGGGCCAACAGTCCTACGAGCAGTACTTC. Translated: CASRPFQGQQSYEQYF.

The genes are TRBV19 and TRBJ2-7; 7 bases map to TRBD1. This CDR3 has 14 residues. Looked up from germline, CDR1 is LNHDA and CDR2 is SQIVND (reference sequence). The V segment lost 5 bases and the J segment 5 bases; nucleotides outside the gene matches: 9. CDR3: CASSPGQTRHEQYF. In nucleotides, the CDR3 is TGTGCCAGTAGTCCGGGACAGACGCGTCACGAGCAGTACTTC.

As DNA, the CDR3 is TGTGCCAGCAGCTCCCAGGGGAGCACAGATACGCAGTATTTT. This gives the protein CASSSQGSTDTQYF. V usage is TRBV7-3 and J usage is TRBJ2-3; a possible D gene is TRBD1 (6 bases). V was trimmed by 4 bases and J by 0 bases, leaving 8 bases between them. This CDR3 has 14 residues. Germline CDR1 reads SGHTA; CDR2 reads FQGTGA.

This clone was seen a handful of times. The gene calls are TRBV6-1 and TRBJ1-1; tentative D call: TRBD1 (5 bases). Trimming shortened V by 2 bases and J by 4 bases, and 11 bases separated the two germline ends. The CDR3 length is 14 residues. CDR1 and CDR2 from the germline V gene are MNHNS and SASEGT. DNA of the CDR3: TGTGCCAGCAGTGAAATAGGGGTAGGCACTGAAGCTTTCTTT. Protein sequence: CASSEIGVGTEAFF.

The chain joins TRBV6-5 to TRBJ2-4, with 9 nucleotides matching TRBD2. Per the germline V gene, CDR1 is MNHEY and CDR2 is SVGAGI. The CDR3 has 13 amino acids. V trimming: 8 bases; J trimming: 7 bases; junction bases outside the gene matches: 6. CDR3 region: CASCGGGENIQYF. The CDR3 DNA reads as TGTGCCAGCTGCGGCGGGGGGGAGAACATTCAGTACTTC.